This T cell receptor beta chain was obtained from a study of neurological immune-mediated disorders. Study-wide results and caveats: HTLV-1-associated myelopathy had the most TCR clonal expansion, and multiple sclerosis had the least, less than healthy controls. The absence of shared CDR3 amino acid sequences among expanded clones across subjects suggests private repertoires in all groups.

This clonotype showed up many times. Its cognate antigen is unknown. The cDNA was generated by 5'RACE with 10-nucleotide random UMIs. MiXCR, applied by TCRdb to the 5' RACE reads, yields one record per CDR3 protein. The repertoire holds more than 40,000 distinct CDR3 sequences, with 1.9% as singletons. J gave up 10 bases and V 2 bases, and 2 bases lay outside the gene matches. The CDR3 loop spans 12 amino acids. Germline CDR1 is SGHTA and CDR2 is FQGTGA. V and J are TRBV7-3 and TRBJ2-1; 7 nucleotides match TRBD2. This receptor was identified in a woman aged 40 to 50 with multiple sclerosis. Material: PBMCs. The CDR3 is CASSLDSGEQFF. DNA for the CDR3: TGTGCCAGCAGCTTAGATAGCGGGGAGCAGTTCTTC.